This TCR beta chain was observed in a study of blood T cell repertoires in COVID-19. Study overall: Material from acute and convalescent COVID-19 was sourced from the United States, Italy and Spain. T cells, B-cell-depleted T cells, or PBMCs supplied cDNA or gDNA.

Methods used by the authors: Estimation of nucleated cell counts relied on the amplification of reference gene primers. Libraries were prepared by immunoSEQ multiplex PCR; TCRdb keeps only in-frame clonotypes and omits some of them. Clone size and the V and J calls come from that table; the DNA yielded D and trimming. The sample includes about 69,000 clones, roughly 80% of them seen just once. The CDR3 extends over 15 amino acids. Germline assignment: CDR1 SGHRS and CDR2 YFSETQ. The V gene end was trimmed by 6 bases and the J gene end by 2 bases; junction bases not matched to a gene: 5. The chain links TRBV5-1 to TRBJ2-3; 11 bases map to TRBD2. The source is a man aged 55 to 69 with acute or convalescent COVID-19. Material: peripheral blood. The CDR3 DNA sequence: TGCGCCAGCAACCTAGCGGGGGGTGCCACAGATACGCAGTATTTT. Amino acids: CASNLAGGATDTQYF.